This T cell receptor beta chain was retrieved from a study of T-cell memory formation after mild COVID-19. cDNA libraries for TCR alpha and TCR beta, carrying sample barcodes and UMIs, came from 5'RACE with constant-segment primers. In TCRdb, the 5' RACE reads were re-called with MiXCR into one record per CDR3 protein. The data show roughly 180,000 distinct CDR3 sequences, with around 10% seen just once and around 3.8% held by the top ten. This clonotype occurred a few times. The antigen is not known. Study findings and constraints: Proof of SARS-CoV-2 specificity was absent for the second-wave clones that crested on day 37. CD4+ contracting clones lay mainly in CM and EM, CD8+ ones in EMRA. Pre-infection memory held some responding clones, suggesting pre-existing cross-reactive T cells responded.

V was shortened by 5 bases and J by 7 bases, with 11 bases between the two germline ends. This CDR3 spans 13 amino acids. CDR1 SGHTA and CDR2 FQGNSA come from the germline V gene. The chain carries TRBV7-2 and TRBJ1-4; D not certain. Input material: PBMCs or a T cell subset sorted from them (not recorded which). The clonotype was recovered from a young man who had mild COVID-19 (a few samples of this study predate the infection). Cell type and time point are not known. This CDR3 reads CASSRPGGEKLFF. DNA of the CDR3: TGTGCCAGCAGCAGGCCGGGTGGTGAAAAACTGTTTTTT.